The sequence of this TCR beta chain was determined in a study of T cell responses to AZD1222 COVID-19 vaccine. This table comes from immunoSEQ multiplex PCR, and its TCRdb copy is limited to in-frame clones, with some not included. The sample contains about 92,000 clones, 85% to 90% of which appear only once. Germline CDR1 is LGHNA and CDR2 is YNFKEQ. Trimming took off 3 bases at V and 4 bases at J, with 17 bases between the two ends. The CDR3 loop spans 16 amino acids. V usage is TRBV4-2 and J usage is TRBJ2-3; tentative D call: TRBD2 (5 bases). The TCR comes from an adult in good health. The sample in question was peripheral blood, obtained on day 0 of AZD1222 vaccination. CDR3 bases: TGTGCCAGCAGCCAGGACCCTTTAGCGAATTCAGATACGCAGTATTTT. Translation: CASSQDPLANSDTQYF.